What follows describes a single TCR beta chain. Its cognate antigen is unknown. These data originate in a study of regulatory T cells in long-lasting Graves disease. Study-wide results and limits: Fewer public clonotypes were shared by new patients (roughly 970) than by persistent patients (roughly 2,500). Newly diagnosed Graves' patients had higher TCR diversity than persistent ones.

Time point specified: persistent/refractory GD, antithyroid drugs over 5 years with positive TRAb. RNA from PBMCs was the source of the TCR library. Roughly 9.9-milliliter peripheral blood samples went into EDTA tubes. V was pared by 6 bases and J by 5 bases, with 9 bases of the junction left unmatched. The CDR3 runs 15 residues. Germline V gene lookup returns CDR1 SNHLY and CDR2 FYNNEI. TCR beta libraries were built with iRepertoire HTBI primers and Arm-PCR of CDR3 regions. TCRdb processed the multiplex PCR reads anew with MiXCR; each CDR3 protein has one entry. The sample lists about 460,000 distinct CDR3 sequences, about 22% occurring once.

The specimen comprised peripheral blood mononuclear cells (PBMCs), sampled when the disease was refractory, from a patient treated with antithyroid drugs. The origin of this receptor is a female donor with Graves disease. The chain employs TRBV2 and TRBJ2-2; TRBD1 agrees at 7 bases. CDR3: CASSYRQGPTGELFF. The CDR3 DNA reads TGTGCCAGCAGCTATCGACAGGGCCCAACCGGGGAGCTGTTTTTT.